Below, one T cell receptor beta chain is given with its context. The method was immunoSEQ multiplex PCR; TCRdb's version includes in-frame clones alone and lacks a portion of them. Seen here are about 520,000 clones, approximately 83% observed once, and the top ten hold roughly 3.2%. The data were taken from a study of blood T cell repertoires in COVID-19. As for the study in general: Acute and convalescent COVID-19 samples came from the United States, Italy and Spain.

The sample comprised peripheral blood. The receptor comes from a human donor in a cohort sampled during active COVID-19.

Here the CDR3 DNA reads TGTGCCAGCAGTTCCCCGGGACAGAGCTCCTACGAGCAGTACTTC. It translates to CASSSPGQSSYEQYF. The rearrangement joins TRBV6-5 to TRBJ2-7; the match to TRBD1 covers 7 bases. The CDR3 sequence is 15 residues long. Germline V gives CDR1 MNHEY, CDR2 SVGAGI. J lost 0 bases, V lost 4 bases, and 6 bases had no gene match.